This T cell receptor (beta chain) was retrieved from a study of blood T cell repertoires in COVID-19. Study-level information: COVID-19 samples collected from the United States, Italy and Spain covered acute and convalescent phases. The analysed material was cDNA or gDNA that came from T cells, B-cell-depleted T cells, or PBMCs.

Per the original data handling: Nucleated cell number was recorded as an estimate derived from reference gene primer amplification. Measured with immunoSEQ multiplex PCR; TCRdb has only the in-frame clones, and not every one. V, J and clone size derive from that table, while D and trimming were established from the DNA sequence. The sample includes around 90,000 clones, 85% of them seen just once. Germline loops: CDR1 KGHSH, CDR2 LQKENI. This CDR3 contains 15 residues. V shed 3 bases, J shed 5 bases, and the junction held 7 bases outside the gene matches. This sequence was found in a woman in her seventies with active or convalescent COVID-19. Sequencing was done on a sample of peripheral blood. The V gene is TRBV18, the J gene TRBJ2-1; 7 bases are a match to TRBD1. CDR3 sequence reads: CASSPSTGPNNEQFF. The CDR3 region has the DNA TGTGCCAGCTCACCTTCGACAGGGCCGAACAATGAGCAGTTCTTC.